This paragraph covers one T cell receptor (beta chain) sequence. Antigen unknown. The data stem from a study of memory CD4+ T cells and cytomegalovirus serostatus. TCRdb keeps only in-frame clones here, not all; method: immunoSEQ multiplex PCR. The table has some 27,000 clones, 75% seen once. The sort gate was single viable CD3+CD4+CD8-CD45RO+ cells for memory CD4+ T cells. Total CD4+ T cells were enriched by CD4 positive selection. Study-wide points: Suggested: most of the CMV-linked TCR signature lies in CD4+ memory cells. Each of approximately 61 CMV-associated TCRbeta sequences occurred in one to five individuals.

The receptor comes from an adult in good health and CMV-seronegative. Sequenced: memory CD4+ T cells from blood.

CDR3 amino acids: CASMDQGLSTDTQYF. CDR3 coding DNA: TGTGCCAGCATGGACCAGGGGCTTAGCACAGATACGCAGTATTTT. The J gene is TRBJ2-3, the V gene TRBV28; D perhaps matches TRBD1 (6 bases). Germline CDR1 MDHEN, CDR2 SYDVKM. Trimming shortened V by 7 bases and J by 0 bases, and 14 bases separated the two germline ends. This CDR3 spans 15 amino acids. The full variable domain, in which reference TRBV28 and TRBJ2-3 provide the parts outside the CDR3, is DVKVTQSSRYLVKRTGEKVFLECVQDMDHENMFWYRQDPGLGLRLIYFSYDVKMKEKGDIPEGYSVSREKKERFSLILESASTNQTSMYLCASMDQGLSTDTQYFGPGTRLTVL.